The clone carrying this T cell receptor beta chain was seen a single time. Its matching antigen is unknown. The data were taken from a study of shared clonotypes between healthy human individuals. As for the study in general: Used for every donor were three CD4 naive, three CD4 memory, two CD8 naive and one CD8 memory plate.

Between the trimmed V and J ends, which lost 3 bases and 10 bases, there was a span of 13 bases. The CDR3 length is 13 residues. From germline, CDR1 is MDHEN and CDR2 SYDVKM. Clones were read by immunoSEQ multiplex PCR, and TCRdb kept only the in-frame ones, dropping some. The sample has some 690,000 clones, 90% seen once. Points from the study as a whole: Estimated richness values were generally larger in naive subsets than in memory subsets. A handful of donors showed sharing of 4.5% to 5% of naive CD4 clonotypes.

Specimen: memory CD8+ T cells from PBMCs. Subset specified: CD45RO+ cells pooled with CCR7-negative TemRA cells. The rearrangement joins TRBV28 to TRBJ2-1; TRBD2 might be the D (5 bases). The clonotype comes from a man between 18 and 35 years old in good health. Some clones in this sample may be carry-over from other donors' samples. The CDR3 here is CASSLASSPEQFF. CDR3 nucleotide sequence: TGTGCCAGCAGTTTGGCTAGCTCACCCGAGCAGTTCTTC. Filled out from reference TRBV28 and TRBJ2-1, the complete variable domain reads DVKVTQSSRYLVKRTGEKVFLECVQDMDHENMFWYRQDPGLGLRLIYFSYDVKMKEKGDIPEGYSVSREKKERFSLILESASTNQTSMYLCASSLASSPEQFFGPGTRLTVL.